This T cell receptor (beta chain) is drawn from a study of blood T cell repertoires in COVID-19. About the research overall: The analysed material was cDNA or gDNA that came from T cells, B-cell-depleted T cells, or PBMCs.

Authors' data handling: For nucleated cells, counts were estimated from reference gene primer amplification. Clones were read by immunoSEQ multiplex PCR, and TCRdb kept only the in-frame ones, dropping some. V, J and clone size reflect that table, while D and trimming were determined from the DNA. This table has about 300,000 clones, 75% to 90% appearing once. Sample: peripheral blood. The origin of this receptor is a woman aged 50 to 65 with COVID-19, enrolled during active disease.

CDR3 nucleotides: TGTGCCTGGAGCGTATCCTGGGGGGGGATAAACTATGGCTACACCTTC. As protein: CAWSVSWGGINYGYTF. This chain connects TRBV30 to TRBJ1-2; possibly TRBD1 for D (5 bases). The CDR3 sequence is 16 residues long. The germline V gene has CDR1 GTSNPN and CDR2 SVGIG (reference sequence). V lost 3 bases to trimming and J lost 2 bases, with 19 bases between them.